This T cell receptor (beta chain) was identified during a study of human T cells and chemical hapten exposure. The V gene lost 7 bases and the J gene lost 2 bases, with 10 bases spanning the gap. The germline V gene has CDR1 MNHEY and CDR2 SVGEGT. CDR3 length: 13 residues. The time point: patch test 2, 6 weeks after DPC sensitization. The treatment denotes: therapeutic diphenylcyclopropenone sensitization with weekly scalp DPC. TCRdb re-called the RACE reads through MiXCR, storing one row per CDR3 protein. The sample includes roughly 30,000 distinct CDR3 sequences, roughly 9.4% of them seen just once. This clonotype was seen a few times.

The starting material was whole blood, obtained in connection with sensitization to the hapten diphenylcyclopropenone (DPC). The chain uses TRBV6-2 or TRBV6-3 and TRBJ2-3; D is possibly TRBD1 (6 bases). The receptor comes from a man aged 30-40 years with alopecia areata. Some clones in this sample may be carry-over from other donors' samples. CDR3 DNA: TGTGCCAGCACCCGGGACACCACAGATACGCAGTATTTT. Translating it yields CASTRDTTDTQYF.